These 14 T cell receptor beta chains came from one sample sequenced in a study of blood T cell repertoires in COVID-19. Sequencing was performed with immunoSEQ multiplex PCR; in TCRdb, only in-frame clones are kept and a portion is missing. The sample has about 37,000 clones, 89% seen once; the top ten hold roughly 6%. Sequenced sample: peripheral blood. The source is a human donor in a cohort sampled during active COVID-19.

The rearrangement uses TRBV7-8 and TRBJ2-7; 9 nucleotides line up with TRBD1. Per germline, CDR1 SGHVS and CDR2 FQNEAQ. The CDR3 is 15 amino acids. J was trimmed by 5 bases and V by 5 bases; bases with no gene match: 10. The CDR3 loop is CASSNRGPTGHEQYF. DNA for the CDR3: TGTGCCAGCAGCAACAGGGGGCCAACAGGCCACGAGCAGTACTTC.

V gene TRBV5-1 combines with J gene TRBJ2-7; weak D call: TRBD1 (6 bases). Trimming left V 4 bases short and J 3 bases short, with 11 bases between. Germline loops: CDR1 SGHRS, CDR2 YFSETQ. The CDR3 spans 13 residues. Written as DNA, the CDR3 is TGCGCCAGCAGCGGGTCACAGGGCTACGAGCAGTACTTC. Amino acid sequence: CASSGSQGYEQYF.

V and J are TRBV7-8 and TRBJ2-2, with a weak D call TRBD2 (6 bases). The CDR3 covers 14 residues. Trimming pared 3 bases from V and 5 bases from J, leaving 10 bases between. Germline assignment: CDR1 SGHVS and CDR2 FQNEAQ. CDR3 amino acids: CASSFTGRTGELFF. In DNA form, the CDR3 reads TGTGCCAGCAGCTTCACCGGGAGAACCGGGGAGCTGTTTTTT. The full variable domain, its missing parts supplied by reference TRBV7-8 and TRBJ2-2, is GAGVSQSPRYKVAKRGQDVALRCDPISGHVSLFWYQQALGQGPEFLTYFQNEAQLDKSGLPSDRFFAERPEGSVSTLKIQRTQQEDSAVYLCASSFTGRTGELFFGEGSRLTVL.

The CDR3 is CASSQDRASGRSSYEQYF. CDR3 nucleotide sequence: TGTGCCAGCAGCCAAGATAGGGCTAGCGGGAGGTCATCCTACGAGCAGTACTTC. The chain combines TRBV3-1 (or the pseudogene TRBV3-2) with TRBJ2-7; 11 nucleotides agree with TRBD2. The ends lost 0 bases at V and 1 base at J; junction bases unmatched: 8. The CDR3 contains 18 residues. The germline V gene encodes CDR1 LGHDT and CDR2 YNNKEL (reference sequence).

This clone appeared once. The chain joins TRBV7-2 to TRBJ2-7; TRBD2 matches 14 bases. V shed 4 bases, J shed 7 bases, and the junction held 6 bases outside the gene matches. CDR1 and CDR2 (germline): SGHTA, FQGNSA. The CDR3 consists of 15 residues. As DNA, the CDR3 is TGTGCCAGCAGCTCGGGACTAGCGGGAGTGGGGGAGCAGTACTTC. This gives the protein CASSSGLAGVGEQYF. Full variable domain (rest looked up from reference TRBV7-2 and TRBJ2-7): GAGVSQSPSNKVTEKGKDVELRCDPISGHTALYWYRQSLGQGLEFLIYFQGNSAPDKSGLPSDRFSAERTGGSVSTLTIQRTQQEDSAVYLCASSSGLAGVGEQYFGPGTRLTVT.

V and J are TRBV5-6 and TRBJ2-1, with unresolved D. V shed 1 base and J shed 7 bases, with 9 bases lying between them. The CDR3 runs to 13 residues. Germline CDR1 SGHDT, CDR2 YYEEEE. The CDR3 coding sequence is TGTGCCAGCAGCTTGCGCTTTCGGAATGAGCAGTTCTTC. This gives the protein CASSLRFRNEQFF.

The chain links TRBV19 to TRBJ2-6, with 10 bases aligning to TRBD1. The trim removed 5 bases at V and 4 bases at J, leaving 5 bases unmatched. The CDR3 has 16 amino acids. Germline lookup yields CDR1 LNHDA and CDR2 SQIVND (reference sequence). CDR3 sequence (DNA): TGTGCCAGTAGTCCCGGGACAGGGGCCGGGGCCAACGTCCTGACTTTC. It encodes CASSPGTGAGANVLTF.

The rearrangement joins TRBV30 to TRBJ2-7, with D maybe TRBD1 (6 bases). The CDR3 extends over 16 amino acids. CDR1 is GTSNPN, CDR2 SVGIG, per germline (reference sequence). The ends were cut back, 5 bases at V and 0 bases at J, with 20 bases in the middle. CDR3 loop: CAWGAIVGAPSYEQYF. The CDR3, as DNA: TGTGCCTGGGGGGCGATTGTGGGGGCCCCCTCCTACGAGCAGTACTTC.

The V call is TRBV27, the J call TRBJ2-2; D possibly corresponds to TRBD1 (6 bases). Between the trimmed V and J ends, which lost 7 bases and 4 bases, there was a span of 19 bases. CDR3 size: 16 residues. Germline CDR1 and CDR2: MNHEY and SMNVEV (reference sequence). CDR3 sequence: CASTPRDTAGTGELFF. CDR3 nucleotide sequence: TGTGCCAGCACCCCCCGGGACACTGCGGGCACCGGGGAGCTGTTTTTT.

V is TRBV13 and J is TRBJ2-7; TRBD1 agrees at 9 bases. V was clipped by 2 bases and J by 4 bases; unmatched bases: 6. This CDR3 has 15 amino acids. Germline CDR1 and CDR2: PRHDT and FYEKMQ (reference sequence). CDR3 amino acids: CASSLRGQGFYEQYF. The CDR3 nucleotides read TGTGCCAGCAGCTTAAGAGGACAGGGGTTTTACGAGCAGTACTTC. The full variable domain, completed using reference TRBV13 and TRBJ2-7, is AAGVIQSPRHLIKEKRETATLKCYPIPRHDTVYWYQQGPGQDPQFLISFYEKMQSDKGSIPDRFSAQQFSDYHSELNMSSLELGDSALYFCASSLRGQGFYEQYFGPGTRLTVT.

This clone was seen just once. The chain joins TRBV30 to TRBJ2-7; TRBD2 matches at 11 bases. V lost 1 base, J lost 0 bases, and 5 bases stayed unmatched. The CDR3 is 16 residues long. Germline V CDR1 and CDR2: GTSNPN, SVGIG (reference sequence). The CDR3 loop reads CAWSAGTSGISYEQYF. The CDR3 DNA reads TGTGCCTGGAGTGCCGGGACTAGCGGTATCTCCTACGAGCAGTACTTC. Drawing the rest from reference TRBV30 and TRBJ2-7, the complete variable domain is SQTIHQWPATLVQPVGSPLSLECTVEGTSNPNLYWYRQAAGRGLQLLFYSVGIGQISSEVPQNLSASRPQDRQFILSSKKLLLSDSGFYLCAWSAGTSGISYEQYFGPGTRLTVT.

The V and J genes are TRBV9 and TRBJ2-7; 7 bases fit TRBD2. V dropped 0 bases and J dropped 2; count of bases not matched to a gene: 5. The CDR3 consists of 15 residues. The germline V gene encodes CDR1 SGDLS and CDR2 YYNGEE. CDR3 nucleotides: TGTGCCAGCAGCGTAGGGACGGGAGGCCCCTACGAGCAGTACTTC. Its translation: CASSVGTGGPYEQYF.

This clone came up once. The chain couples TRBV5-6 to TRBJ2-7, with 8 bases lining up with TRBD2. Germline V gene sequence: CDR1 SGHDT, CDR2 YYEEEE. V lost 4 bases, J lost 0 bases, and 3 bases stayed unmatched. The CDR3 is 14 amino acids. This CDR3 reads CASSLAGGSYEQYF. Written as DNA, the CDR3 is TGTGCCAGCAGCCTAGCGGGCGGCTCCTACGAGCAGTACTTC.

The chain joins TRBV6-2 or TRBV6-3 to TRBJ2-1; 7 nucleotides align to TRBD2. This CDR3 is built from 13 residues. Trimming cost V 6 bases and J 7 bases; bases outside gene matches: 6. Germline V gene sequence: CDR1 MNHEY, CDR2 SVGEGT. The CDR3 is CASSRRLANEQFF. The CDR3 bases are TGTGCCAGCAGCCGAAGACTAGCTAATGAGCAGTTCTTC.